The clone carrying this T cell receptor beta chain appeared many times. What it recognizes is unknown. One end of the junction does not line up with germline, which may come from a read error. MiXCR, applied by TCRdb to the reads, yields one record per CDR3 protein. The sample contains 750,000 to 950,000 distinct CDR3 sequences, 25% to 30% of which appear only once. This sample stems from a study of T cell repertoires in cytomegalovirus infection. Overall study: Public TCR beta signature analysis indicated the presence of both CMV infection and matching HLA type.

This CDR3 contains 9 residues. Germline CDR1 and CDR2: SGHTA and FQGTGA. Source: cultured CD8+ T cells from PBMCs, taken from culture after CMV antigen stimulation. The genes are TRBV7-3 and TRBJ1-1, with D unclear. This clonotype was sampled from a human donor in good health (CMV status not recorded). Some clones in this sample may be carry-over from other donors' samples. The chain's CDR3 is CASSPRLGF. DNA for the CDR3: TGTGCCAGCAGCCCCCGACTAGGCTTT.